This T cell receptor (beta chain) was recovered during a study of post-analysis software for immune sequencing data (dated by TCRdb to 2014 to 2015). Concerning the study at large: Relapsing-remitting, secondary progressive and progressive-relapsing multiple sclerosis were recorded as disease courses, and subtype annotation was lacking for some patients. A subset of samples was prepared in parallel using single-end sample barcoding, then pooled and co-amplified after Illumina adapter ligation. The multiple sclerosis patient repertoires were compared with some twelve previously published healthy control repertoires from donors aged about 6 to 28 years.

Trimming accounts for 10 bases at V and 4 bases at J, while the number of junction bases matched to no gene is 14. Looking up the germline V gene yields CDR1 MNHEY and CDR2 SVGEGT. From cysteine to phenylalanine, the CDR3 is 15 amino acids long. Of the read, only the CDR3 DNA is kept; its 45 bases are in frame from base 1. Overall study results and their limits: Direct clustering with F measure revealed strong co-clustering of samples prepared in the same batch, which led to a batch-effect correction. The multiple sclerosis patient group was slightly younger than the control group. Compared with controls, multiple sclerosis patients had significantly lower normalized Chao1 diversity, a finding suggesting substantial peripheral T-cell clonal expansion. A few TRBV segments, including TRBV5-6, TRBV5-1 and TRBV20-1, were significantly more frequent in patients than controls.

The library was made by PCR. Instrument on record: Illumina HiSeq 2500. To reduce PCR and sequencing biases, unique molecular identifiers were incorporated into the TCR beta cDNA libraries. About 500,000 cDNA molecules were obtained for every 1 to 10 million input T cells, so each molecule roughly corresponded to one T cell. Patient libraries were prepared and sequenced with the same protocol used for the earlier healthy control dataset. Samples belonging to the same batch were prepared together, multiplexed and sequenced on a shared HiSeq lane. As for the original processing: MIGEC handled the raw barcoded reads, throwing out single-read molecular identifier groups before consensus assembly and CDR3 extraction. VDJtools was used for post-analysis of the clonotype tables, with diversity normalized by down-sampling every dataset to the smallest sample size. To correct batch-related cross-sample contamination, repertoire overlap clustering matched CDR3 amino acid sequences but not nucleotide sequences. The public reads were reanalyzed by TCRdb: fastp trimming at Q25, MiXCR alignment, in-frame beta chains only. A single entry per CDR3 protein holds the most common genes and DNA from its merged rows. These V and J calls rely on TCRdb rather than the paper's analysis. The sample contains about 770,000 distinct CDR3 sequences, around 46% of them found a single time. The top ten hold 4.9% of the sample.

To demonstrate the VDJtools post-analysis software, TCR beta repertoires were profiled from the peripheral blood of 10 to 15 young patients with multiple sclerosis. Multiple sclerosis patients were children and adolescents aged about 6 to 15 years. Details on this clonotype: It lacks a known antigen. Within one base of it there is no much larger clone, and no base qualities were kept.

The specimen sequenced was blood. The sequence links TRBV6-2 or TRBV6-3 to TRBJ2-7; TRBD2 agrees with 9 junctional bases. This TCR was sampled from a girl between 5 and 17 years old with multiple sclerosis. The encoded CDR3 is CATTHSGRPPYEQYF. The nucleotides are TGTGCCACCACCCACAGCGGGAGGCCACCGTACGAGCAGTACTTC.